This TCR beta chain was identified in a study of T-cell memory formation after mild COVID-19 (dated by TCRdb to about 2021). For context, the study as a whole: TCR sequence clusters from the two donors were found to be largely donor specific. In a couple of donors, T-cell clones that expanded and contracted after mild COVID-19 were tracked by sequencing TCRalpha and TCRbeta repertoires over time. Two young, previously healthy adult volunteers, one female and one male, were included in the cohort.

Ficoll-Paque density gradient centrifugation was used to isolate PBMCs. Reads for this sample came from an Illumina NovaSeq 6000. cDNA libraries for TCRalpha and TCRbeta were prepared by 5'RACE using constant-segment primers, with sample barcodes and unique molecular identifiers added. RNA was extracted from every sample with Trizol reagent. Libraries were amplified in two PCR steps, with a second sample barcode and Illumina TruSeq adapters added in the second step. Sequencing of libraries was performed on an Illumina NovaSeq with 2 x 150 bp paired-end reads. The paper's data handling went like this. With migec v1.2.7, reads were demultiplexed and then collapsed into UMI-guided consensus sequences. Using mixcr v2.1.11, the UMI consensuses were aligned to TRA and TRB V and J templates and assembled into clonotypes. Clonotypes were classified as expanded or contracted when called significant by both edgeR and NoisET, with noise models trained on biological replicates. For edgeR calls, a false discovery rate-adjusted p below 0.01 and a log2 fold-change threshold of 1 were applied. As an exploratory analysis of dynamics, max-normalized trajectories of the 1000 most abundant clonotypes were examined by PCA with hierarchical clustering. The CD4 or CD8 phenotype of responding clones was assigned using the separately sequenced CD4+ and CD8+ repertoires. TCRdb trimmed the raw reads at Q25, called clones with MiXCR and kept productive beta chains. Each entry is one CDR3 protein sequence, shown with its most common DNA and genes. TCRdb, rather than the study authors, made the V and J calls. The sample includes hundreds of thousands of distinct CDR3 sequences, with roughly 15% observed a single time. Jointly, the top ten make up around a fifth of the sample.

A note on this clonotype: Its antigen is still unknown. No quality values exist for individual bases; no much larger clone is one base distant.

The V end loses 4 bases and the J end loses 1 base, and a stretch of 14 bases separates them. The CDR3 holds 15 amino acids from the cysteine to the phenylalanine. Just CDR3 DNA is preserved here, 45 bases in frame from base 1. The germline V gene encodes CDR1 SGDLS and CDR2 YYNGEE. What the research found in general, with its limitations: Contracting CD4+ clones turned up mainly in the CM and EM memory subsets, whereas EMRA was where CD8+ clones were enriched. Some responding clones were found in pre-infection memory, which suggests that pre-existing cross-reactive memory T cells took part in the SARS-CoV-2 response. SARS-CoV-2 specificity was not confirmed for the second-wave clones peaking on day 37. Clones that contracted from day 15 to 85 showed balanced CD4/CD8 phenotypes, whereas a second wave of clones that expanded from day 15 to 37 leaned towards CD4+. Only two mild cases were covered by the study, and larger cohorts that include severe cases with pre-infection samples were considered necessary.

Sequences were obtained from PBMCs or a T cell subset sorted from them (not recorded which). The receptor comes from a man younger than 30 who had mild COVID-19 (a few samples of this study predate the infection). The sample titles of this study are shuffled in the database, so cell type and time point are left out; the donor was told from shared clones. The chain is made from TRBV9 and TRBJ1-1; the D gene remains uncertain. The DNA sequence follows: TGTGCCAGCAGCCCCCCCCGGGGTCCGAACACTGAAGCTTTCTTT. Its product reads: CASSPPRGPNTEAFF.